The T cell receptor beta chain under discussion was sequenced for a study of blood T cell repertoires in COVID-19. Here immunoSEQ multiplex PCR was the method, and the copy in TCRdb shows in-frame clones only, minus some. The sample includes some 97,000 clones, around 90% seen only once; the top ten take roughly 5%. The CDR3 is 13 amino acids. Trimming pared 8 bases from V and 5 bases from J, leaving 15 bases between. Germline CDR1 reads MDHEN; CDR2 reads SYDVKM. This chain links TRBV28 with TRBJ1-1; D is ambiguous. Specimen: peripheral blood. This clonotype originated in a man aged 65-85 years with acute or convalescent COVID-19. CDR3 protein: CASVSGKKTEAFF. Written as DNA, the CDR3 is TGTGCCAGCGTCAGCGGCAAGAAAACTGAAGCTTTCTTT.